These 30 T cell receptor beta chains share one sample of origin, sequenced in a study. The TRBV12-4/TRBJ1-2 clonotypes were amplified using barcode primers with ligated adaptors. MiXCR, applied by TCRdb to the multiplex PCR reads, yields one record per CDR3 protein. The sample lists some 2,500 distinct CDR3 sequences, about 4.6% occurring once. Sequenced: naive CD4+ T cells sorted from blood. Sample subset: naive CD4+ T cells, CD4+CD45RA+CD25-. The receptor source for this set is a female donor with breast cancer.

This clonotype is judged medium-sized (0.01 to 0.1%). The rearrangement links TRBV12-3 or TRBV12-4 to TRBJ1-2, with D hard to call. V lost 3 bases, J lost 1 base, and 9 bases lay in between. The CDR3 is 14 residues long. Here the CDR3 reads CASSFPVSNYGYTF. The CDR3 coding sequence is TGTGCCAGCAGTTTTCCAGTTAGTAACTATGGCTACACCTTC.

The V call is TRBV12-3 or TRBV12-4, the J call TRBJ1-2; no clear D gene. V was pared by 2 bases and J by 0 bases, with 10 bases between. The CDR3 runs to 15 residues. The CDR3 region is CASSLNTDANYGYTF. The CDR3 coding sequence is TGTGCCAGCAGTTTAAATACAGATGCTAACTATGGCTACACCTTC.

This clonotype counts as medium-sized. The chain employs TRBV12-3 or TRBV12-4 and TRBJ1-2; 7 bases align to TRBD1. The V and J ends lost 2 bases and 2 bases, in that order; junction bases with no gene match: 5. This CDR3 is built from 15 residues. The CDR3 nucleotides read TGTGCCAGCAGTTTAAATAGGGACAGCAACTATGGCTACACCTTC. Translation gives CASSLNRDSNYGYTF.

This clonotype is labeled as medium-sized. The chain is built from TRBV12-3 or TRBV12-4 and TRBJ1-2, with D unresolved. The CDR3 runs 13 residues. The V end lost 7 bases, the J end lost 4 bases, and 13 bases lay between the germline ends. CDR3 in amino acids: CASTNWEAYGYTF. In nucleotides, the CDR3 is TGTGCCAGCACCAATTGGGAGGCCTATGGCTACACCTTC.

Sample share makes this clonotype medium-sized. The rearrangement joins TRBV12-3 or TRBV12-4 to TRBJ1-2; 10 nucleotides match TRBD1. V shed 3 bases, J shed 3 bases, and the junction held 4 bases outside the gene matches. CDR3 length: 15 residues. The CDR3 spells CASSLGTGVDYGYTF. CDR3 DNA sequence: TGTGCCAGCAGTTTGGGGACAGGGGTGGACTATGGCTACACCTTC.

This clonotype is deemed medium-sized. This chain joins TRBV12-3 or TRBV12-4 and TRBJ1-2; 7 bases are shared with TRBD1. J lost 8 bases, V lost 5 bases, and 8 bases had no gene match. This CDR3 spans 13 amino acids. CDR3 loop: CASSPQGLEGYTF. In nucleotides, the CDR3 is TGTGCCAGCAGTCCACAGGGGTTGGAGGGCTACACCTTC.

This clonotype counts as large. This chain links TRBV12-3 or TRBV12-4 with TRBJ1-2; tentatively, D is TRBD1 (5 bases). Trimming took 4 bases from V and 4 from J, leaving 13 bases between them. The CDR3 is made up of 14 amino acids. In DNA, the CDR3 is TGTGCCAGCAGTTGGGGACTCCGTGGCTATGGCTACACCTTC. Protein sequence: CASSWGLRGYGYTF.

This clonotype is medium-sized by share. The genes are TRBV12-3 or TRBV12-4 and TRBJ1-2; D unclear. Trimming took 6 bases from V and 4 from J, leaving 21 bases between them. This CDR3 has 16 amino acids. The CDR3 spells CASSRTMMSETYGYTF. The DNA for the CDR3 is TGTGCCAGCAGCCGAACTATGATGTCAGAAACCTATGGCTACACCTTC.

This clonotype is termed large. The V and J genes are TRBV12-3 or TRBV12-4 and TRBJ1-2; tentatively, D is TRBD1 (6 bases). V was shortened by 1 base and J by 3 bases, with 9 bases between the two germline ends. This CDR3 has 14 amino acids. CDR3 DNA sequence: TGTGCCAGCAGTTTAGTACAGGGAGACTATGGCTACACCTTC. This translates into CASSLVQGDYGYTF.

This clonotype is labeled medium-sized (0.01 to 0.1%). J is TRBJ1-2 and V is TRBV12-3 or TRBV12-4; D remains ambiguous. V lost 3 bases, J lost 6 bases, and 17 bases lay in between. The CDR3 contains 15 residues. The CDR3 loop is CASSFIGPGGDGYTF. The CDR3 nucleotides are TGTGCCAGCAGTTTCATAGGTCCTGGCGGGGATGGCTACACCTTC.

The table lists this clonotype with many counts. The chain employs TRBV12-3 or TRBV12-4 and TRBJ1-2; D is unclear. The V gene lost 6 bases and the J gene lost 6 bases, with 11 bases spanning the gap. This CDR3 region has 12 residues. CDR3: CASRPGFDGYTF. The CDR3 DNA follows: TGTGCCAGCAGGCCAGGTTTTGATGGCTACACCTTC.

This clonotype counts as medium-sized (0.01 to 0.1%). The chain couples TRBV12-3 or TRBV12-4 to TRBJ1-2; D is perhaps TRBD1 (6 bases). CDR3 length: 13 amino acids. V shed 1 base and J shed 5 bases, with 8 bases lying between them. The CDR3 region has the DNA TGTGCCAGCAGTTTAGGACAGGAGTATGGCTACACCTTC. The encoded protein is CASSLGQEYGYTF.

This clonotype is medium-sized by share. V is TRBV12-3 or TRBV12-4 and J is TRBJ1-2; D possibly corresponds to TRBD1 (5 bases). The V gene lost 3 bases and the J gene lost 7 bases, with 9 bases spanning the gap. The CDR3 runs 12 residues. The CDR3 is CASSFRESGYTF. The DNA of the CDR3 is TGTGCCAGCAGTTTCAGGGAGAGTGGCTACACCTTC.

By frequency in the sample, this clonotype is medium-sized (0.01 to 0.1%). The rearrangement joins TRBV12-3 or TRBV12-4 to TRBJ1-2; D may be TRBD1 (6 bases). The CDR3 has 13 amino acids. V was trimmed by 6 bases and J by 4 bases, leaving 12 bases between them. CDR3 sequence (DNA): TGTGCCAGCAGCGACGACAGGAGCTATGGCTACACCTTC. Amino acid sequence: CASSDDRSYGYTF.

This clonotype is labeled medium-sized. The J gene is TRBJ1-2, the V gene TRBV12-3 or TRBV12-4; a possible D gene is TRBD1 (6 bases). The CDR3 covers 16 residues. V was trimmed by 4 bases and J by 1 base, leaving 16 bases between them. The CDR3 here is CASSSHDRQINYGYTF. The CDR3 DNA is TGTGCCAGCAGTTCCCATGACAGGCAAATTAACTATGGCTACACCTTC.

By share, this clonotype ranks as medium-sized. The chain couples TRBV12-3 or TRBV12-4 to TRBJ1-2; a possible D gene is TRBD1 (6 bases). Trimming took off 7 bases at V and 5 bases at J, with 23 bases between the two ends. The CDR3 is 16 amino acids. The CDR3 DNA follows: TGTGCCAGCACTACTTGGACAGAACGGACGAATTATGGCTACACCTTC. Residues: CASTTWTERTNYGYTF.

In this sample, this clonotype is medium-sized. The CDR3 bases are TGTGCCAGCAGTACCGGGACGGTCTATGGCTACACCTTC. The encoded protein is CASSTGTVYGYTF. This chain joins TRBV12-3 or TRBV12-4 and TRBJ1-2, with D perhaps matching TRBD1 (5 bases). The CDR3 loop spans 13 amino acids. Trimming took off 5 bases at V and 4 bases at J, with 11 bases between the two ends.

Within the sample, this clonotype is medium-sized. As DNA, the CDR3 is TGTGCCAGCAGTCTGCGTTCCTATGGCTACACCTTC. Residues: CASSLRSYGYTF. This chain joins TRBV12-3 or TRBV12-4 and TRBJ1-2, with unresolved D. The V end lost 5 bases, the J end lost 4 bases, and 8 bases lay between the germline ends. This CDR3 has 12 residues.

By share, this clonotype ranks as medium-sized. In DNA form, the CDR3 reads TGTGCCAGCAGTTTCGGCCGGTCTGGCTACACCTTC. Its protein product is CASSFGRSGYTF. The chain recombines TRBV12-3 or TRBV12-4 with TRBJ1-2; D is unclear. Trimming removed 3 bases from V and 7 bases from J, with 9 bases in between. The length of the CDR3 is 12 residues.

This clonotype is labeled as medium-sized. V is TRBV12-3 or TRBV12-4 and J is TRBJ1-2; 7 positions agree with TRBD1. This CDR3 comprises 14 residues. With 6 bases clipped from V and 4 bases from J, the junction kept 8 bases outside the gene matches. The CDR3: CASRNSTGSYGYTF. The DNA of the CDR3 is TGTGCCAGCAGGAACTCGACAGGGAGCTATGGCTACACCTTC.

Within the sample, this clonotype is medium-sized. CDR3 protein: CASSFAGGEGYGYTF. The CDR3 region has the DNA TGTGCCAGCAGTTTTGCAGGTGGGGAGGGCTATGGCTACACCTTC. This chain connects TRBV12-3 or TRBV12-4 to TRBJ1-2; D uncertain. Trimming cost V 3 bases and J 4 bases, with 15 bases left between them. The CDR3 length is 15 residues.

This clonotype is medium-sized in the sample. V and J are TRBV12-3 or TRBV12-4 and TRBJ1-2, with no clear D. V was pared by 8 bases and J by 3 bases, with 10 bases between. The CDR3 consists of 12 residues. The CDR3 is CASLTDHYGYTF. CDR3 in DNA: TGTGCCAGCCTTACAGACCACTATGGCTACACCTTC.

This clonotype was seen at least ten times. As DNA, the CDR3 is TGTGCCAGCAGACCCTGGCTAGGACAAAACACCTTC. This sequence encodes CASRPWLGQNTF. V gene TRBV12-3 or TRBV12-4 combines with J gene TRBJ1-2, with D tentatively TRBD1 (5 bases). This CDR3 is 12 amino acids long. Deletions cut 6 bases from V and 12 bases from J, with 17 bases between.

By share of the sample, this clonotype is large. This chain links TRBV12-3 or TRBV12-4 with TRBJ1-2; possible D gene TRBD1, 6 bases. This CDR3 has 13 residues. The V end lost 3 bases, the J end lost 3 bases, and 8 bases lay between the germline ends. CDR3: CASSFHRDYGYTF. The CDR3 DNA sequence: TGTGCCAGCAGTTTTCACAGGGACTATGGCTACACCTTC.

This clonotype is labeled medium-sized. This chain uses TRBV12-3 or TRBV12-4 with TRBJ1-2; no clear D. The V end lost 1 base, the J end lost 7 bases, and 22 bases lay between the germline ends. The CDR3 contains 17 residues. CDR3 bases: TGTGCCAGCAGTTTAGAGCGCGGGAAAGGATCCTATTCTGGCTACACCTTC. Protein product: CASSLERGKGSYSGYTF.

This clonotype rates as medium-sized. The chain has TRBV12-3 or TRBV12-4 and TRBJ1-2; 8 bases fit TRBD1. This CDR3 comprises 15 residues. V gave up 5 bases and J gave up 7 bases; unmatched junction bases: 12. The CDR3 region is CASSVGTGSLGGYTF. The CDR3 DNA follows: TGTGCCAGCAGTGTTGGGACAGGATCTCTCGGTGGCTACACCTTC.

Worth noting for this clonotype: At one of its ends the junction is not consistent with the germline gene, which may arise from a read error. This sequence joins TRBV12-3 or TRBV12-4 and TRBJ1-2; 7 bases are shared with TRBD1. The CDR3 runs 14 residues. The CDR3 bases are TGTGCCAGTAGTCTGGGACAGCGAAACTATGGCTACATCTTC. Translation: CASSLGQRNYGYIF.

By proportion, this clonotype is medium-sized. The CDR3 bases are TGTGCCAGCAGCAAACGCTATGGCTACACCTTC. Translating gives CASSKRYGYTF. The V and J genes are TRBV12-3 or TRBV12-4 and TRBJ1-2, with D hard to call. The CDR3 runs to 11 residues. The V gene lost 6 bases and the J gene lost 4 bases, with 6 bases spanning the gap.

By sample share, this clonotype is medium-sized. The chain combines TRBV12-3 or TRBV12-4 with TRBJ1-2; D is undetermined. The CDR3 is 16 residues long. V gave up 6 bases and J gave up 0 bases, with 17 bases separating them. The CDR3: CASSYFGRDPNYGYTF. In nucleotides, the CDR3 is TGTGCCAGCAGCTACTTCGGACGGGATCCTAACTATGGCTACACCTTC.

The V gene is TRBV12-3 or TRBV12-4, the J gene TRBJ1-2; D is possibly TRBD1 (6 bases). The CDR3 totals 15 residues. The V and J ends lost 2 bases and 0 bases respectively, with 10 bases between them. The DNA for the CDR3 is TGTGCCAGCAGTTTACCAGGGACACCTAACTATGGCTACACCTTC. Amino acid sequence: CASSLPGTPNYGYTF.